This T cell receptor (beta chain) was captured by sequencing in a study of monozygotic twins with inflammatory bowel disease. Study results and caveats: Whether twins were concordant or discordant made no difference to repertoire similarity, possibly from limited power. Whereas healthy co-twins had higher TCRbeta diversity (inverse Simpson), IBD patients had lower diversity. Added variability in patient repertoires may stem from differing immunosuppressive treatments.

Eight separate reactions per sample yielded the cDNA. TCRdb reanalyzed the 5' RACE reads, giving one entry per CDR3 protein sequence and no DNA. The sample's table shows approximately 420,000 distinct CDR3 sequences. In regard to this clonotype: What it recognizes is unknown.

Material for sequencing was blood. The TCR was taken from a human donor with ulcerative colitis or Crohn's disease, or a healthy co-twin of an affected twin (not recorded which).

The CDR3 loop is CASSPTTSSRGEQYF. The chain employs TRBV7-9 and TRBJ2-7; checking the TCRdb D call of TRBD1 is not possible without DNA. Germline CDR1 and CDR2: SEHNR and FQNEAQ (reference sequence). The CDR3 sequence is 15 residues long.